This T cell receptor (beta chain) is from a study of cytomegalovirus exposure and HLA in healthy donors. V lost 0 bases and J 2 bases, leaving 12 bases between the germline ends. The CDR3 consists of 16 residues. Germline V gene sequence: CDR1 SGHNT, CDR2 YENEEA. Measured with immunoSEQ multiplex PCR; TCRdb has only the in-frame clones, and not every one. The repertoire holds 120,000 to 150,000 clones, with approximately 88% as singletons. Of note for this clone: Antigen specificity is unknown.

Overall study results and limits: Most TCR sequences proved rare, with some public TCRs found in many donors. TCR clusters originating in the first cohort tended to co-occur in the 100 to 150 validation repertoires, according to a later analysis. As confirmed in vitro, a few CMV-associated chains were specific for CMV antigens. Both high specificity and high sensitivity reportedly marked the classifier's diagnosis of cytomegalovirus status.

The chain combines TRBV11-3 with TRBJ2-3; possible D gene TRBD2, 5 bases. The sequencing sample was made of PBMCs. This clonotype was obtained from a woman between 18 and 29 years old in good health and CMV-seropositive. The CDR3 DNA sequence: TGTGCCAGCAGCTTAGATCCGTGGGGAGACACAGATACGCAGTATTTT. The encoded protein is CASSLDPWGDTDTQYF.